Sequencing of this T cell receptor beta chain was carried out in a study of PD-1 blockade in classical Hodgkin lymphoma. Relapses following autologous stem cell transplantation were seen in all patients, with brentuximab vedotin exposure varying. This clone is a singleton in its sample. Its antigen is unknown. Clones were sequenced by immunoSEQ multiplex PCR, and TCRdb holds only the in-frame ones, with some missing. The table shows over 60,000 clones, with 71% occurring only once. Findings and caveats of the study: Individuals initiating nivolumab under 1 year after ASCT were excluded.

Germline V gives CDR1 SGHAT, CDR2 FQNNGV. This CDR3 is built from 13 residues. Unmatched junction bases numbered 6, after V lost 1 base and J lost 11 bases. Sample: peripheral blood mononuclear cells (PBMCs), taken before the second cycle of nivolumab. This chain joins TRBV11-2 and TRBJ1-1; 8 nucleotides line up with TRBD1. This TCR came from a human donor with classical Hodgkin lymphoma. CDR3: CASSLAGQGLAFF. In DNA, the CDR3 is TGTGCCAGCAGCTTAGCAGGACAGGGACTGGCTTTCTTT.